This is a list of T cell receptor beta chains from one sample in a study of shared clonotypes between healthy human individuals. Sequencing used immunoSEQ multiplex PCR; TCRdb keeps in-frame clones, though not all of them. The data show roughly 2.1 million clones, approximately 94% seen once. Material: naive CD8+ T cells from PBMCs. These TCRs come from a man aged 18 to 29 in good health. Some clones in this sample may be carry-over from other donors' samples. Both conserved end residues are part of each CDR3. The D gene is left open where the match is weak. Some rows have no size entry. The others give once, few or many, or a class for an expanded clone.

size	D	V	J	DNA	CDR3
NA	NA	TRBV4-3	TRBJ2-3	TGCGCCAGCAGCCCGACCTCGGAGACAGATACGCAGTATTTT	CASSPTSETDTQYF
NA	NA	TRBV7-2	TRBJ2-7	TGTGCCAGCAGCTCCCGGGCAGGGTCTTGGGAGCAGTACTTC	CASSSRAGSWEQYF
NA	TRBD1	TRBV7-9	TRBJ2-1	TGTGCCAGCAGCTTCGGGACAGTAAAGGATGAGCAGTTCTTC	CASSFGTVKDEQFF
NA	NA	TRBV27	TRBJ2-7	TGTGCCAGCAGTTTGTCGTTTAGCACCAGCTACGAGCAGTACTTC	CASSLSFSTSYEQYF
NA	NA	TRBV2	TRBJ1-3	TGTGCCTCCCTGGGAGGGGAGCTGTCTGGAAACACCATATATTTT	CASLGGELSGNTIYF
NA	TRBD1	TRBV5-1	TRBJ2-7	TGCGCCAGCAGCTGGCCGGGGACAGGGGGTAACGAGCAGTACTTC	CASSWPGTGGNEQYF
NA	NA	TRBV7-9	TRBJ2-2	TGTGCCAGCAGCTTATTGTTGGCATTAAGGACCGGGGAGCTGTTTTTT	CASSLLLALRTGELFF
NA	NA	TRBV28	TRBJ2-1	TGTGCCAGCAAATTTCCTAGCACCTTAGGGGAGCAGTTCTTC	CASKFPSTLGEQFF
NA	NA	TRBV7-6	TRBJ1-2	TGTGCCAGCAGCCAAGAGGGTGGGGGTACCAACTATGGCTACACCTTC	CASSQEGGGTNYGYTF
NA	NA	TRBV5-1	TRBJ2-7	TGCGCCAGCAGCCTGACACCGTCCTACGAGCAGTACTTC	CASSLTPSYEQYF
NA	NA	TRBV28	TRBJ2-7	TGTGCCAGCAGTTTTCGAGGAACTTCCTACGAGCAGTACTTC	CASSFRGTSYEQYF
NA	NA	TRBV4-1	TRBJ2-7	TGCGCCAGCAGCCAAGGACCCGGGAGAATCAACGAGCAGTACTTC	CASSQGPGRINEQYF
few	TRBD1	TRBV7-9	TRBJ1-2	TGTGCCAGCAGCTGGGGACAGGGCTATGGCTACACCTTC	CASSWGQGYGYTF
NA	NA	TRBV9	TRBJ2-3	TGTGCCAGCAGCGACGTATCCCGGGGCACAGATACGCAGTATTTT	CASSDVSRGTDTQYF
NA	TRBD1	TRBV11-2	TRBJ2-1	TGTGCCAGCAGCTTAGGCCCCAGGGGGTACAATGAGCAGTTCTTC	CASSLGPRGYNEQFF
once	TRBD1	TRBV7-8	TRBJ2-3	TGTGCCAGCAGCCCAGACAGGGCAAGCACAGATACGCAGTATTTT	CASSPDRASTDTQYF
NA	TRBD2	TRBV4-2	TRBJ2-7	TGTGCCAGCAGCCAAGGGGGACTAGGCGGATACGAGCAGTACTTC	CASSQGGLGGYEQYF
once	TRBD1	TRBV27	TRBJ2-7	TGTGCCAGCCGGCGACAGGGGTTCAACTACGAGCAGTACTTC	CASRRQGFNYEQYF
NA	NA	TRBV4-1	TRBJ2-1	TGCGCCAGCAGCCAAGATCTCCGACCGGGAGTCGGCTACAATGAGCAGTTCTTC	CASSQDLRPGVGYNEQFF
NA	TRBD2	TRBV10-3	TRBJ2-1	TGTGCCATCAGTTCCGGACTAGCTAATGAGCAGTTCTTC	CAISSGLANEQFF
NA	NA	TRBV7-8	TRBJ2-3	TGTGCCAGCAGCCTGAATCCGGGAGAGGTAGATACGCAGTATTTT	CASSLNPGEVDTQYF
NA	NA	TRBV7-2	TRBJ1-2	TGTGCCAGCGGTCGGACAGATTTTAACTATGGCTACACCTTC	CASGRTDFNYGYTF